Shown below are 10 T cell receptor beta chains from a single sample sequenced in a study of shared clonotypes between healthy human individuals. Data came from immunoSEQ multiplex PCR; TCRdb stores just in-frame clones and leaves some out. The top ten hold over 0.3% of the sample, which has roughly 1,600,000 clones, 98% seen once. The specimen sequenced was naive CD4+ T cells sorted from blood. Subset specified: CD45RA+ positively selected. The source is a young man in good health.

This chain uses TRBV19 with TRBJ1-5, with D perhaps matching TRBD1 (6 bases). The CDR3 is made up of 16 amino acids. The germline CDR1 and CDR2 sequences are LNHDA and SQIVND (reference sequence). V gave up 7 bases and J gave up 7 bases, with 23 bases separating them. The CDR3 nucleotides read TGTGCCAGTACTCGGGGGGCGGGGGCCATTAGGCAGCCCCAGCATTTT. Translating it yields CASTRGAGAIRQPQHF.

The chain carries TRBV7-2 and TRBJ2-2; no firm D call. V lost 1 base, J lost 1 base, and 4 bases lay in between. This CDR3 contains 14 residues. The V gene's germline CDR1 is SGHTA and CDR2 FQGNSA. CDR3 coding DNA: TGTGCCAGCAGCTTAGATTTGAACACCGGGGAGCTGTTTTTT. Residues: CASSLDLNTGELFF. Together with reference TRBV7-2 and TRBJ2-2, the CDR3 gives the full variable domain: GAGVSQSPSNKVTEKGKDVELRCDPISGHTALYWYRQSLGQGLEFLIYFQGNSAPDKSGLPSDRFSAERTGGSVSTLTIQRTQQEDSAVYLCASSLDLNTGELFFGEGSRLTVL.

This rearrangement joins TRBV7-6 to TRBJ2-3; 9 bases fit TRBD2. V gave up 4 bases and J gave up 0 bases; unmatched junction bases: 11. The germline gives CDR1 SGHVS, CDR2 FNYEAQ. The CDR3 spans 18 residues. The CDR3 nucleotides read TGTGCCAGCAGCTGGAGAACCGGGACTAGCATGAGCACAGATACGCAGTATTTT. Translated: CASSWRTGTSMSTDTQYF.

V and J are TRBV28 and TRBJ1-2, with D unclear. V lost 4 bases, J lost 3 bases, and 12 bases lay in between. The CDR3 is made up of 14 amino acids. Germline V gene sequence: CDR1 MDHEN, CDR2 SYDVKM. CDR3 in amino acids: CASSSPGRYYGYTF. The CDR3 nucleotides read TGTGCCAGCAGTTCACCCGGGAGGTACTATGGCTACACCTTC.

This rearrangement joins TRBV19 to TRBJ2-2, with D possibly TRBD2 on 6 matching bases. CDR3 length: 15 residues. The germline gives CDR1 LNHDA, CDR2 SQIVND (reference sequence). V was cut by 6 bases and J by 8 bases, with 19 bases left in between. The CDR3 region is CASRSGVGTLGELFF. DNA of the CDR3: TGTGCCAGTAGATCCGGTGTAGGGACTTTGGGGGAGCTGTTTTTT. Full variable domain (rest looked up from reference TRBV19 and TRBJ2-2): DGGITQSPKYLFRKEGQNVTLSCEQNLNHDAMYWYRQDPGQGLRLIYYSQIVNDFQKGDIAEGYSVSREKKESFPLTVTSAQKNPTAFYLCASRSGVGTLGELFFGEGSRLTVL.

As to this clone: Additional DNA sequences in this sample encode the identical CDR3. The chain employs TRBV5-4 and TRBJ2-5; D call uncertain. The CDR3 covers 14 residues. V was pared by 0 bases and J by 1 base, with 7 bases between. Germline values: CDR1 SGHNT, CDR2 YYREEE (reference sequence). CDR3 region: CASSLGRSQETQYF. In DNA form, the CDR3 reads TGTGCCAGCAGCTTGGGGCGTAGCCAAGAGACCCAGTACTTC.

This chain connects TRBV5-4 to TRBJ2-5; 12 bases match TRBD2. CDR1 and CDR2 from the germline V gene are SGHNT and YYREEE (reference sequence). This CDR3 has 15 amino acids. J gave up 5 bases and V 4 bases, and 6 bases lay outside the gene matches. The chain's CDR3 is CASSPTSGRLETQYF. CDR3 in DNA: TGTGCCAGCAGCCCGACTAGCGGGAGACTTGAGACCCAGTACTTC.

The gene calls are TRBV11-2 and TRBJ1-5, with TRBD1 matching 10 bases. Germline values: CDR1 SGHAT, CDR2 FQNNGV. V was clipped by 1 base and J by 6 bases; unmatched bases: 6. This CDR3 spans 16 amino acids. The CDR3 bases are TGTGCCAGCAGCTTAGGGGACAGGGGAGTCGGTCAGCCCCAGCATTTT. Translated: CASSLGDRGVGQPQHF.

This sequence joins TRBV18 and TRBJ2-5, with D hard to call. This CDR3 has 11 amino acids. Trimming pared 6 bases from V and 3 bases from J, leaving 5 bases between. The germline gives CDR1 KGHSH, CDR2 LQKENI. The CDR3 DNA reads TGTGCCAGCTCCCAGGAAGAGACCCAGTACTTC. Its translation is CASSQEETQYF. The full variable domain, with the rest looked up from reference TRBV18 and TRBJ2-5, is NAGVMQNPRHLVRRRGQEARLRCSPMKGHSHVYWYRQLPEEGLKFMVYLQKENIIDESGMPKERFSAEFPKEGPSILRIQQVVRGDSAAYFCASSQEETQYFGPGTRLLVL.

Of note for this clone: Other nucleotide sequences in the sample specify the same CDR3. The chain links TRBV5-1 to TRBJ2-5; D gene ambiguous. Trimming stripped 0 bases from V and 2 bases from J, with 5 bases between. From germline, CDR1 is SGHRS and CDR2 YFSETQ. The CDR3 totals 13 residues. The CDR3 reads CASSLGQQETQYF. The CDR3 nucleotides read TGCGCCAGCAGCTTGGGACAACAAGAGACCCAGTACTTC.